A single sample is the source of the 7 T cell receptor beta chains below, sequenced in a study of read filtering for tumor transcriptome and immune sequencing. The library was built from approximately 400 ng RNA with molecular barcoded adaptors for alpha/delta and beta/gamma chains. In TCRdb, the reads were re-called with MiXCR into one record per CDR3 protein. The sample includes tens of thousands of distinct CDR3 sequences, roughly a fifth of them seen just once. The sequenced sample consisted of a population of CD138-negative cells sorted from bone marrow. The receptor source for this set is a donor at least 40 years old with multiple myeloma.

This clonotype showed up many times. The rearrangement joins TRBV20-1 to TRBJ1-1; D is unresolved. CDR3 length: 14 amino acids. In germline, CDR1 is DFQATT, CDR2 SNEGSKA (reference sequence). The ends were cut back, 6 bases at V and 1 base at J, with 15 bases in the middle. This CDR3 is CSALERRKNTEAFF. In DNA, the CDR3 is TGCAGTGCCCTAGAGCGGCGGAAGAACACTGAAGCTTTCTTT.

Concerning this clonotype itself: A read error may be the cause here, since a much bigger clone is one base away. The V call is TRBV20-1, the J call TRBJ1-1; no firm D call. Germline loops: CDR1 DFQATT, CDR2 SNEGSKA (reference sequence). This CDR3 is 13 amino acids long. CDR3 sequence: CSASLWKNAEAFF. CDR3 coding DNA: TGCAGTGCTAGTTTGTGGAAGAACGCTGAAGCTTTCTTT.

This clonotype was picked up a small number of times. The chain employs TRBV19 and TRBJ2-1; 8 bases fit TRBD2. CDR1 and CDR2 (germline): LNHDA, SQIVND (reference sequence). V was pared by 7 bases and J by 9 bases, with 8 bases of the junction left unmatched. The CDR3 length is 13 residues. CDR3 nucleotide sequence: TGTGCCAGTACCGACGGGGGGGCGGGTGAGCAGTTCTTC. It codes for CASTDGGAGEQFF. Full variable domain (rest looked up from reference TRBV19 and TRBJ2-1): DGGITQSPKYLFRKEGQNVTLSCEQNLNHDAMYWYRQDPGQGLRLIYYSQIVNDFQKGDIAEGYSVSREKKESFPLTVTSAQKNPTAFYLCASTDGGAGEQFFGPGTRLTVL.

Ten or more counts support this clonotype. The V gene is TRBV20-1, the J gene TRBJ2-1; D is uncertain. CDR3 length equals 12 residues. Trimming pared 7 bases from V and 6 bases from J, leaving 13 bases between. Germline CDR1 DFQATT, CDR2 SNEGSKA (reference sequence). The CDR3 coding sequence is TGCAGTGTTAGCTGGGAACTCAATGAGCAGTTCTTC. Translated: CSVSWELNEQFF.

The sample holds a few counts of this clonotype. This rearrangement joins TRBV7-9 to TRBJ1-1; 7 nucleotides agree with TRBD1. The CDR3 covers 14 residues. The germline CDR1 and CDR2 sequences are SEHNR and FQNEAQ (reference sequence). The V and J ends lost 5 bases and 8 bases, in that order; junction bases with no gene match: 11. The CDR3 DNA sequence: TGTGCCAGCAGCCCAACAGGGGACGATTCAGAAGCTTTCTTT. Translation: CASSPTGDDSEAFF.

This clonotype was detected many times. The chain joins TRBV29-1 to TRBJ2-2, with 7 bases matching TRBD1. The length of the CDR3 is 14 residues. The trim removed 6 bases at V and 1 base at J, leaving 5 bases unmatched. Germline CDR1 and CDR2: SQVTM and ANQGSEA. Here the CDR3 DNA reads TGCAGCGTACCCGGGACAGTGAACACCGGGGAGCTGTTTTTT. Translation: CSVPGTVNTGELFF.

This clonotype was seen more than once but under ten times. The J gene is TRBJ2-5, the V gene TRBV28; D not resolved. Trimming cost V 7 bases and J 2 bases, with 11 bases left between them. In germline, CDR1 is MDHEN, CDR2 SYDVKM. This CDR3 is built from 13 residues. The CDR3 coding sequence is TGTGCCAGCATCGGCGGTGATCAAGAGACCCAGTACTTC. Protein sequence: CASIGGDQETQYF.